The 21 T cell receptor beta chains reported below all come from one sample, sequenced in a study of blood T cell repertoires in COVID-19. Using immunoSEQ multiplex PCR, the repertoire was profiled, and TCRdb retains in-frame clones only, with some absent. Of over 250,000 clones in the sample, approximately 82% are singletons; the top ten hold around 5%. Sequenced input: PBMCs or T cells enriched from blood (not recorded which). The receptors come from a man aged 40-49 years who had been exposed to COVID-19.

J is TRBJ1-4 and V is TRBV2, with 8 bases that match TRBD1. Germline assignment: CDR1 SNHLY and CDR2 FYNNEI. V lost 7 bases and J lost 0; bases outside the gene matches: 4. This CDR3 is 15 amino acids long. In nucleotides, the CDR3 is TGTGCCAGCAAGTTGGGACAGGCAACTAATGAAAAACTGTTTTTT. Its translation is CASKLGQATNEKLFF.

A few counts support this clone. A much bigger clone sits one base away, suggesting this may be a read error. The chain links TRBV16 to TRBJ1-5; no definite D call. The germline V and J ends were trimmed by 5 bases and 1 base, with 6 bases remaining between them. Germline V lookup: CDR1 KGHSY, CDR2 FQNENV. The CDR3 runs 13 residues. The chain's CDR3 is CASSYSSNQPQHF. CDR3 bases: TGTGCCAGCAGCTATTCCAGCAATCAGCCCCAGCATTTT. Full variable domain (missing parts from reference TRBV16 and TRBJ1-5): GEEVAQTPKHLVRGEGQKAKLYCAPIKGHSYVFWYQQVLKNEFKFLISFQNENVFDETGMPKERFSAKCLPNSPCSLEIQATKLEDSAVYFCASSYSSNQPQHFGDGTRLSIL.

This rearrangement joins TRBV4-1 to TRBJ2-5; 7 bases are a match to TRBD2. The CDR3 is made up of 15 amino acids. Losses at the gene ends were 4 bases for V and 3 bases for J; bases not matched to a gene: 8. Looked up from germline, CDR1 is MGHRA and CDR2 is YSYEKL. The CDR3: CASSPGWGGKETQYF. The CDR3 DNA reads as TGCGCCAGCAGCCCCGGGTGGGGGGGAAAAGAGACCCAGTACTTC.

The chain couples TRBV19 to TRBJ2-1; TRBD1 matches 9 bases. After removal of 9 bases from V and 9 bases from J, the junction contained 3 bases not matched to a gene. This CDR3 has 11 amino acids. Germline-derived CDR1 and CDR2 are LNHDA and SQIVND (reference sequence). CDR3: CASRTGVEQFF. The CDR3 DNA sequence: TGTGCCAGCAGGACAGGGGTTGAGCAGTTCTTC.

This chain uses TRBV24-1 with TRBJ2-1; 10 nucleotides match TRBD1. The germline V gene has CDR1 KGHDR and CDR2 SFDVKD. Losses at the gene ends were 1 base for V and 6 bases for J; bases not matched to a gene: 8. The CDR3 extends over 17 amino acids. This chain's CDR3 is CATSDFNVGQGFNEQFF. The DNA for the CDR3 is TGTGCCACCAGTGATTTTAATGTGGGACAGGGGTTCAATGAGCAGTTCTTC.

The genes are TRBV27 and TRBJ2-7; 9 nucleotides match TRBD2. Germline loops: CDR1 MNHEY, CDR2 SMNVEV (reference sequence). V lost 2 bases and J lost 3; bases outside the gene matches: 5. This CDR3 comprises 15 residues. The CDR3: CASSLLPTSGYEQYF. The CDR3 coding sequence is TGTGCCAGCAGTTTACTCCCGACTAGCGGCTACGAGCAGTACTTC.

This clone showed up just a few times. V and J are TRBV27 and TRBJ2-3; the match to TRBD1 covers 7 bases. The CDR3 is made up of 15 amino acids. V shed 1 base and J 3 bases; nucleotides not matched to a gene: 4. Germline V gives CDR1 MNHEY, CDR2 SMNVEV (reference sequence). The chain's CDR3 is CASSLWAGGTDTQYF. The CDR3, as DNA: TGTGCCAGCAGTTTATGGGCAGGGGGTACAGATACGCAGTATTTT.

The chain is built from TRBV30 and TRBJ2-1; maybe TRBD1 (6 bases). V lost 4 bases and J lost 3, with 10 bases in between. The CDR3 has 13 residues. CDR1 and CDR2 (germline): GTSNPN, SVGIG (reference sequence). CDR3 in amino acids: CAWKAGDYNEQFF. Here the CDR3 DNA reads TGTGCCTGGAAGGCAGGGGACTACAATGAGCAGTTCTTC.

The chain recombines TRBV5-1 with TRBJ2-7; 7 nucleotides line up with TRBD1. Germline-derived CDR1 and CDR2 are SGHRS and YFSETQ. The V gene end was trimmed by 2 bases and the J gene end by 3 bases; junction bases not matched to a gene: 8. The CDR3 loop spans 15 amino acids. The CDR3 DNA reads TGCGCCAGCAGCTTAACAGGGGATGGCGTCTACGAGCAGTACTTC. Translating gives CASSLTGDGVYEQYF.

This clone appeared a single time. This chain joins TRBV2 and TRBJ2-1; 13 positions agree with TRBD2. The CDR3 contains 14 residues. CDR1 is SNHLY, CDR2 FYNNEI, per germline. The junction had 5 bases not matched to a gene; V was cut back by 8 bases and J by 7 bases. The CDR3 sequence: CASPGLAGLNEQFF. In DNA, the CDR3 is TGTGCCAGCCCGGGACTAGCGGGACTTAATGAGCAGTTCTTC.

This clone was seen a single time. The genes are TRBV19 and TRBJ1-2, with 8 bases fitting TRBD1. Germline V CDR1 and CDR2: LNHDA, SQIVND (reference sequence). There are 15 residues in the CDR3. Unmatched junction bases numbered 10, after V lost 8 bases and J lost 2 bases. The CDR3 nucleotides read TGTGCCAGTCACCTTCGTGACAGGGGCAACTATGGCTACACCTTC. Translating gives CASHLRDRGNYGYTF.

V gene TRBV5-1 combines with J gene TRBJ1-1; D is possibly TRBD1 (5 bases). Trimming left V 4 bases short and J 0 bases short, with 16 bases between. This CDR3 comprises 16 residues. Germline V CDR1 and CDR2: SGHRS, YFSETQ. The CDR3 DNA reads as TGCGCCAGCAGCCCCCAGGACACTTCCATGAACACTGAAGCTTTCTTT. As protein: CASSPQDTSMNTEAFF.

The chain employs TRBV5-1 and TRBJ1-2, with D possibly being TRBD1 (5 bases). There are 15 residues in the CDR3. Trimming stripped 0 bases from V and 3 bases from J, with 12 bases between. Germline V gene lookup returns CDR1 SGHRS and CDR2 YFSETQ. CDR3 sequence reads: CASSLDGGGYYGYTF. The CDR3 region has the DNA TGCGCCAGCAGCTTGGATGGGGGAGGGTACTATGGCTACACCTTC.

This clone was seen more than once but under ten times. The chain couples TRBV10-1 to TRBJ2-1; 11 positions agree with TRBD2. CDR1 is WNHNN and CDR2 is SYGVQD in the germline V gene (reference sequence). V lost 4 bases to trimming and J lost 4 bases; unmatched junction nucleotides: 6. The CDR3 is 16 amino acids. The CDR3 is CASSGGTSGTYNEQFF. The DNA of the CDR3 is TGCGCCAGCAGTGGGGGGACTAGCGGAACATACAATGAGCAGTTCTTC.

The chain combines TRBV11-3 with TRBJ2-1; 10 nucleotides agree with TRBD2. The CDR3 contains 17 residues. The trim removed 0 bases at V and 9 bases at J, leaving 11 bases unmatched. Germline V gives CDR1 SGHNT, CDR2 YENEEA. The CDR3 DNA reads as TGTGCCAGCAGCTTAGATCTGCTAGCGGGAGTTAATAGTGAGCAGTTCTTC. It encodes CASSLDLLAGVNSEQFF. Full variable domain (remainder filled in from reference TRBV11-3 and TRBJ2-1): EAGVVQSPRYKIIEKKQPVAFWCNPISGHNTLYWYLQNLGQGPELLIRYENEEAVDDSQLPKDRFSAERLKGVDSTLKIQPAELGDSAVYLCASSLDLLAGVNSEQFFGPGTRLTVL.

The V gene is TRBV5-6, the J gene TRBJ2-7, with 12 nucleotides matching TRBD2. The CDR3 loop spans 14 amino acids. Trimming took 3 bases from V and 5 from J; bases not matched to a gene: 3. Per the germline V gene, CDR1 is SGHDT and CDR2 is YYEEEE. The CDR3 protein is CASSYGLAGNEQYF. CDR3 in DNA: TGTGCCAGCAGCTACGGACTAGCGGGAAACGAGCAGTACTTC.

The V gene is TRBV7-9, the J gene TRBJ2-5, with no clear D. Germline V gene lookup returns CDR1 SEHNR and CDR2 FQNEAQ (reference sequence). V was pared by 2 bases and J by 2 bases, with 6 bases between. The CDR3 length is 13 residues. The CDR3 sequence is CASSLNEQETQYF. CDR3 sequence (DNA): TGTGCCAGCAGCTTAAATGAGCAAGAGACCCAGTACTTC.

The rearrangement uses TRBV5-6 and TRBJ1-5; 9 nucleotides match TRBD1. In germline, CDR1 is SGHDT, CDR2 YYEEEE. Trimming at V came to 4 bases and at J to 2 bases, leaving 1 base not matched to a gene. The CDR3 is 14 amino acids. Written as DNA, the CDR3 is TGTGCCAGCAGCCGGACAGGGGGCAATCAGCCCCAGCATTTT. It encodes CASSRTGGNQPQHF. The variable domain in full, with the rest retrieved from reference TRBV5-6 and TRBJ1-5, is DAGVTQSPTHLIKTRGQQVTLRCSPKSGHDTVSWYQQALGQGPQFIFQYYEEEERQRGNFPDRFSGHQFPNYSSELNVNALLLGDSALYLCASSRTGGNQPQHFGDGTRLSIL.

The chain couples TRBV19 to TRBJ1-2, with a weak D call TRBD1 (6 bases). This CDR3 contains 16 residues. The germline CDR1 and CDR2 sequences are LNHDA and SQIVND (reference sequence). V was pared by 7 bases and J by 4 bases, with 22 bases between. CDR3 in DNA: TGTGCCAGTAACATCCAGGGGTCCACGCACTTCTATGGCTACACCTTC. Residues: CASNIQGSTHFYGYTF.

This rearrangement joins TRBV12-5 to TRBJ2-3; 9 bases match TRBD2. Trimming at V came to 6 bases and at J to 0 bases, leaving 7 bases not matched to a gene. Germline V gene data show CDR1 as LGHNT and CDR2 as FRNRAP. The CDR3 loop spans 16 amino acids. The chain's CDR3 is CASGPGLALSTDTQYF. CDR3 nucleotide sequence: TGTGCTAGTGGCCCCGGACTAGCGCTAAGCACAGATACGCAGTATTTT.

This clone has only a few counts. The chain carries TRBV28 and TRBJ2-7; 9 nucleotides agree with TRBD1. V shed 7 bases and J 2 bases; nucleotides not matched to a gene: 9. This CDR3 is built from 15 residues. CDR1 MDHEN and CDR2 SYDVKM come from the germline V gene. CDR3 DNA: TGTGCCAGCACCGGAACCGGGACAGGGACCTACGAGCAGTACTTC. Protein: CASTGTGTGTYEQYF.